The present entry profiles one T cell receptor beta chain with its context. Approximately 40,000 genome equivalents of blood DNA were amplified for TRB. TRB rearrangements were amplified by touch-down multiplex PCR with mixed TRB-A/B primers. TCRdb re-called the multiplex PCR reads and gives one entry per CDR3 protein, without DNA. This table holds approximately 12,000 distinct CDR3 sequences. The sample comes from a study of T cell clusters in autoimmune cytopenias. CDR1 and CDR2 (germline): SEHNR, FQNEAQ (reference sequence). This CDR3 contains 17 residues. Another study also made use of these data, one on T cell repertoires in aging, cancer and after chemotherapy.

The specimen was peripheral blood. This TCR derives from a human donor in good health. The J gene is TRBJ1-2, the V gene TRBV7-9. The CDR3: CASSLMTSWQGGSGYTF.